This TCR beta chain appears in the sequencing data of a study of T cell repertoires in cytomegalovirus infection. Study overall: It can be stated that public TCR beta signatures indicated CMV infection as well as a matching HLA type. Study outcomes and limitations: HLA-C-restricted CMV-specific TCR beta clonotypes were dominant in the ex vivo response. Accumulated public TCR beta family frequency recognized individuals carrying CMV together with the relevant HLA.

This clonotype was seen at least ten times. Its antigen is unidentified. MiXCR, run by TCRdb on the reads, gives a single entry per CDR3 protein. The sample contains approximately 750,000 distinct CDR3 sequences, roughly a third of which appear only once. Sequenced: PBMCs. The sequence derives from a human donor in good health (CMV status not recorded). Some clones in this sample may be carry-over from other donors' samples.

The CDR3 is CASSLRGSGTSGTDTQYF. CDR3 nucleotides: TGTGCCAGCAGTTTAAGAGGGTCCGGGACTAGCGGCACAGATACGCAGTATTTT. The V call is TRBV28, the J call TRBJ2-3, with 10 nucleotides matching TRBD2. V dropped 2 bases and J dropped 1; count of bases not matched to a gene: 9. Germline V gene lookup returns CDR1 MDHEN and CDR2 SYDVKM. The CDR3 sequence is 18 residues long.